A selection of T cell receptor beta chains follows, all from one sample in a study of cytomegalovirus exposure and HLA in healthy donors. The protocol was immunoSEQ multiplex PCR, while the TCRdb copy is restricted to in-frame clones and leaves out a portion. The sample has 150,000 to 200,000 clones, under 75% seen once; the top ten hold 7.1%. The sequenced sample consisted of PBMCs. These TCRs come from a middle-aged man in good health and CMV-seropositive. Both conserved end residues are part of each CDR3. D genes are given only for firm matches.

NA	TRBV30	TRBJ1-2	CAWDAGRNGYTF
TRBD1	TRBV7-9	TRBJ1-4	CASSPTPGTGFEKLFF
TRBD1	TRBV5-1	TRBJ2-7	CASSSDLGTVYEQYF
NA	TRBV19	TRBJ1-1	CASSTPYVRGKGTEAFF
TRBD1	TRBV10-3	TRBJ2-7	CAIGPRTGAYEQYF
NA	TRBV7-2	TRBJ1-1	CASSLGGSPWAFF
TRBD1	TRBV6-5	TRBJ2-5	CASNYRTGARETQYF
NA	TRBV2	TRBJ2-1	CASRRPGGGYNEQFF
TRBD1	TRBV18	TRBJ2-7	CASSPGTGGSEQYF
NA	TRBV13	TRBJ1-3	CASSFVLTGNTIYF
NA	TRBV20-1	TRBJ2-7	CSAYRDEQYF
NA	TRBV7-3	TRBJ1-1	CASSLTGQANTEAFF
NA	TRBV23-1	TRBJ1-1	CASSQSREKGEAFF
TRBD2	TRBV5-1	TRBJ2-7	CASTDDHRGDYYEQYF
NA	TRBV5-1	TRBJ2-5	CASSLVGGETQYF
TRBD1	TRBV27	TRBJ2-7	CASASRGGQGRDEQYF
TRBD1	TRBV7-9	TRBJ1-2	CASTSPEGAKRGYTF
NA	TRBV5-6	TRBJ2-1	CASDLGARLQEHEQFF
NA	TRBV7-8	TRBJ2-3	CASSPSWGGTDTQYF
TRBD2	TRBV19	TRBJ2-3	CASQAGGGDTQYF